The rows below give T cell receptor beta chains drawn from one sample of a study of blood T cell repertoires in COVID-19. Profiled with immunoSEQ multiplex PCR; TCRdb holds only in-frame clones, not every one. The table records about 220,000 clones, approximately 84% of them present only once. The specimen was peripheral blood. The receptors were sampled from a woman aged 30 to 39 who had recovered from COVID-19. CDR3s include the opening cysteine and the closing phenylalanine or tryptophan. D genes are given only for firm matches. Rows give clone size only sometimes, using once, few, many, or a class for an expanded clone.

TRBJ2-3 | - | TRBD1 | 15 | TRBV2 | TGTGCCAGCAGTGAACGGGGACAGGGTTACGATACGCAGTATTTT | CASSERGQGYDTQYF
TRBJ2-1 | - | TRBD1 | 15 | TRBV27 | TGTGCCAGCAGGAGGGACAGGGAGGCCCACAATGAGCAGTTCTTC | CASRRDREAHNEQFF
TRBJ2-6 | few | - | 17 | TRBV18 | TGTGCCAGCTCACCATCTAGCGATTACTCTGGGGCCAACGTCCTGACTTTC | CASSPSSDYSGANVLTF
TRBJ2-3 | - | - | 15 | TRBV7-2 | TGTGCCAGCAGCTTTCGTCCTAGCGATTCCGATACGCAGTATTTT | CASSFRPSDSDTQYF
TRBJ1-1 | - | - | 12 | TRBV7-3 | TGTGCCAGCAGTCCAGGAGGAACTGAAGCTTTCTTT | CASSPGGTEAFF
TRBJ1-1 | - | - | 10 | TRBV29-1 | TGCAGCGTTGTCCGAGGGGAAGCTTTCTTT | CSVVRGEAFF
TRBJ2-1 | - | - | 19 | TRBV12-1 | TGTGCCAGCAGCGCCGGGACTAGCGGGAGCACCCTCTCCTACAATGAGCAGTTCTTC | CASSAGTSGSTLSYNEQFF
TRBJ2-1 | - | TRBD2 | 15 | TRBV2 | TGTGCCAGCAGAAGGGACTACCCACCATACAATGAGCAGTTCTTC | CASRRDYPPYNEQFF
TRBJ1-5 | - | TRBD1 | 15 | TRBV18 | TGTGCCAGCTCACCCGGACAGGATAGCAATCAGCCCCAGCATTTT | CASSPGQDSNQPQHF
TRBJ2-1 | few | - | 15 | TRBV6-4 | TGTGCCAGCAGGCCTGACAGTTCGTCCTACAATGAGCAGTTCTTC | CASRPDSSSYNEQFF
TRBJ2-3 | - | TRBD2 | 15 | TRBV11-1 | TGTGCCAGCAGCTCGACTAGCGGTAGCACAGATACGCAGTATTTT | CASSSTSGSTDTQYF
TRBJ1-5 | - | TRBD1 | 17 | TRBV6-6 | TGTGCCAGCAGTCCTGGACAGGGTAACGTCAGGGATCAGCCCCAGCATTTT | CASSPGQGNVRDQPQHF
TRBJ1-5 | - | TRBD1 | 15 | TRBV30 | TGTGCCTGGACCCTCGGACAGGGCCGTGATCAGCCCCAGCATTTT | CAWTLGQGRDQPQHF
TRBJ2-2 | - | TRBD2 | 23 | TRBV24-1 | TGTGCCACCAGTGATCTCCCTGGGACATTTAGGCCTAGCGGGAGGATAAACACCGGGGAGCTGTTTTTT | CATSDLPGTFRPSGRINTGELFF
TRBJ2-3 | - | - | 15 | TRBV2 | TGTGCCAGCAGTCGAGACTACATTCACACAGATACGCAGTATTTT | CASSRDYIHTDTQYF
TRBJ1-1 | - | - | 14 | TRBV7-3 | TGTGCCAGCAGCTTAGGGGGGGTTAGCACTGAAGCTTTCTTT | CASSLGGVSTEAFF
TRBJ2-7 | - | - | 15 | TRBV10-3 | TGTGCCATCAGTGAGTGGCGGGACGGACCCTACGAGCAGTACTTC | CAISEWRDGPYEQYF
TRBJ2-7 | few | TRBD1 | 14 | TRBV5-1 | TGCGCCAGCAGCCTGTCCGGGACAGGTTCCGAGCAGTACTTC | CASSLSGTGSEQYF
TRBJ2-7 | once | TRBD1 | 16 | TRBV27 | TGTGCCAGCAGTTCCCCGTTGGGACAGGGGGCGTACGAGCAGTACTTC | CASSSPLGQGAYEQYF
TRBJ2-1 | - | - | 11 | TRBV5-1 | TGCGCCAGCAGCTCGGGCAATGAGCAGTTCTTC | CASSSGNEQFF
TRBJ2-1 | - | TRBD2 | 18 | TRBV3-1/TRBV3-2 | TGTGCCAGCAGCCCTCGGGGACTAGCGGGGAGCTCCTACAATGAGCAGTTCTTC | CASSPRGLAGSSYNEQFF
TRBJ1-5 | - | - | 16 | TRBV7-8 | TGTGCCAGCAGCCGATCCCTGGGAAGGGGAAATCAGCCCCAGCATTTT | CASSRSLGRGNQPQHF
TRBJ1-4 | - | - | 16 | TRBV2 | TGTGCCAGCGACAAGGGGGGGCGTTTAACTAATGAAAAACTGTTTTTT | CASDKGGRLTNEKLFF
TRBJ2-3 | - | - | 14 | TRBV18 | TGTGCCAGCTCAAATGCGGCGAGCACAGATACGCAGTATTTT | CASSNAASTDTQYF
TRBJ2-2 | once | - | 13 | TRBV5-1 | TGCGCCAGCACATTACAGGGACCCGGGGAGCTGTTTTTT | CASTLQGPGELFF
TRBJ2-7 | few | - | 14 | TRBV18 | TGTGCCAGCTCACTACGGGAGGGGGCATACGAGCAGTACTTC | CASSLREGAYEQYF
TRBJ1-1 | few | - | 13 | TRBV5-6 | TGTGCCAGCAGCTTAAACATGAACACTGAAGCTTTCTTT | CASSLNMNTEAFF
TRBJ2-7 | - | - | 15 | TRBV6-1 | TGTGCCAGCAGTGAAAATCAGGATTCCTCCTACGAGCAGTACTTC | CASSENQDSSYEQYF
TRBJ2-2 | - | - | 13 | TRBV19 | TGTGCCAGTAGTCTACCGAACGCCGGGGAGCTGTTTTTT | CASSLPNAGELFF
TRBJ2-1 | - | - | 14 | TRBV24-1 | TGTGCCACCAGTGATCGCCCGGGAAACAATGAGCAGTTCTTC | CATSDRPGNNEQFF
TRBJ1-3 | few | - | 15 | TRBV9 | TGTGCCAGCAGCGAGGAGGTCTACTCTGGAAACACCATATATTTT | CASSEEVYSGNTIYF
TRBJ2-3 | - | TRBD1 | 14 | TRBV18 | TGTGCCAGCTCACGGGGGACAGGGGCAGATACGCAGTATTTT | CASSRGTGADTQYF
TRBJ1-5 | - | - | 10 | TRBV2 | TGTGCCAGCGGAGGCCAGCCCCAGCATTTT | CASGGQPQHF
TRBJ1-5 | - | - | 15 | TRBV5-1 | TGCGCCAGCAGCCCGGGATACAATAGCAATCAGCCCCAGCATTTT | CASSPGYNSNQPQHF
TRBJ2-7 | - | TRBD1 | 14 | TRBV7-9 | TGTGCCAGCAGCTTAAGACAGGGTAACTACGAGCAGTACTTC | CASSLRQGNYEQYF
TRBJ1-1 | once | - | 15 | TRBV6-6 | TGTGCCAGCAGACCACAGGACAGCATGAACACTGAAGCTTTCTTT | CASRPQDSMNTEAFF